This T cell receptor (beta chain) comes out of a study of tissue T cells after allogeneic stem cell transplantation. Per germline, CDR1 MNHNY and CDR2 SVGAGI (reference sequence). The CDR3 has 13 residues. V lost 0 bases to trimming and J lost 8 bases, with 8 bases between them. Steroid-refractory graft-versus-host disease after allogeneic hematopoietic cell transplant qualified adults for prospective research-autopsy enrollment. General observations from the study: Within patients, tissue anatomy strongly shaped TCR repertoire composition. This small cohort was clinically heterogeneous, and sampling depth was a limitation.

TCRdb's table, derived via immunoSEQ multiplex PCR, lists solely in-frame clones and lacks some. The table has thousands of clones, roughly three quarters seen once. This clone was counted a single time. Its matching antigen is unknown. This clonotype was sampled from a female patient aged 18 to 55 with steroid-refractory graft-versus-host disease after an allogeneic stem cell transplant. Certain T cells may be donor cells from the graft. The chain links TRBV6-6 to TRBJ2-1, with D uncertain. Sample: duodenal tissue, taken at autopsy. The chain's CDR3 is CASSYSIWHEQFF. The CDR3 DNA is TGTGCCAGCAGTTACTCGATTTGGCATGAGCAGTTCTTC.